A single sample gave rise to the 28 T cell receptor beta chains below, sequenced in a study of blood T cell repertoires in COVID-19. Assay: immunoSEQ multiplex PCR; the TCRdb copy retains only in-frame clones and omits some. The sample consists of under 300,000 clones, just over 90% of them appearing once. The source material was PBMCs or T cells enriched from blood (not recorded which). These receptors were taken from a woman aged 35 to 49 with acute COVID-19.

CDR3 residues: CASSQAQSHYGYTF. In DNA, the CDR3 is TGTGCCAGCAGCCAAGCACAGAGCCACTATGGCTACACCTTC. V gene TRBV3-1 (or the pseudogene TRBV3-2) combines with J gene TRBJ1-2, with D unclear. Trimming pared 1 base from V and 3 bases from J, leaving 9 bases between. CDR3 length: 14 residues. Germline CDR1 is LGHDT and CDR2 is YNNKEL (reference sequence).

The rearrangement joins TRBV15 to TRBJ1-3; 7 bases match TRBD1. Trimming at V came to 7 bases and at J to 2 bases, leaving 5 bases not matched to a gene. The CDR3 runs to 14 residues. Germline V gene sequence: CDR1 LNHNV, CDR2 YYDKDF (reference sequence). CDR3 region: CATTDRAAGNTIYF. CDR3 nucleotides: TGTGCCACCACTGACAGGGCCGCTGGAAACACCATATATTTT.

The rearrangement uses TRBV7-9 and TRBJ1-2; TRBD1 agrees at 8 bases. Germline assignment: CDR1 SEHNR and CDR2 FQNEAQ (reference sequence). Trimming took 0 bases from V and 8 from J; bases not matched to a gene: 5. This CDR3 has 14 amino acids. The CDR3 loop reads CASSLAGTGGGYTF. In DNA, the CDR3 is TGTGCCAGCAGCTTAGCGGGGACAGGTGGGGGCTACACCTTC.

The chain employs TRBV2 and TRBJ2-7, with D uncertain. V lost 4 bases and J 3 bases, leaving 4 bases between the germline ends. Germline CDR1 reads SNHLY; CDR2 reads FYNNEI. The CDR3 is 11 residues long. The CDR3 here is CASSGLYEQYF. DNA for the CDR3: TGTGCCAGCAGTGGACTCTACGAGCAGTACTTC.

The chain carries TRBV6-6 and TRBJ1-4, with 7 bases that match TRBD1. CDR1 and CDR2 from the germline V gene are MNHNY and SVGAGI (reference sequence). V shed 2 bases, J shed 4 bases, and the junction held 7 bases outside the gene matches. This CDR3 is 16 amino acids long. CDR3 protein: CASSYLIGQVNEKLFF. The DNA for the CDR3 is TGTGCCAGCAGTTACCTTATAGGACAGGTTAATGAAAAACTGTTTTTT.

The chain links TRBV28 to TRBJ1-2; the D gene is possibly TRBD1 (6 bases). The CDR3 extends over 13 amino acids. Germline V gene data show CDR1 as MDHEN and CDR2 as SYDVKM. Trimming took off 1 base at V and 8 bases at J, with 11 bases between the two ends. CDR3 in amino acids: CASSLLGARGYTF. CDR3 bases: TGTGCCAGCAGTTTATTGGGGGCGCGCGGCTACACCTTC.

About this clone itself: The junction departs from the called germline gene at one end, perhaps through a read error. This sequence joins TRBV18 and TRBJ2-5; 7 bases align to TRBD2. The CDR3 length is 16 residues. Germline V gives CDR1 KGHSH, CDR2 LQKENI. CDR3: CASSLRRREDKETEYF. CDR3 bases: TGTGCCAGCTCACTACGCCGCCGGGAGGATAAAGAGACCGAGTACTTC.

This chain joins TRBV7-9 and TRBJ2-3, with D perhaps matching TRBD2 (6 bases). Trimming took 5 bases from V and 6 from J, leaving 15 bases between them. The V gene's germline CDR1 is SEHNR and CDR2 FQNEAQ (reference sequence). The length of the CDR3 is 14 residues. CDR3 nucleotide sequence: TGTGCCAGCAGCCTGGGGGGAGTCGGGGATACGCAGTATTTT. Protein: CASSLGGVGDTQYF.

J is TRBJ2-1 and V is TRBV25-1, with D perhaps matching TRBD2 (6 bases). Germline V lookup: CDR1 MGHDK, CDR2 SYGVNS. The CDR3 contains 16 residues. The V end was cut by 3 bases, the J end by 4 bases, with 16 bases between. CDR3 sequence (DNA): TGTGCCAGCAGTGATTCTGTGGAGGGCCCATACAATGAGCAGTTCTTC. This encodes CASSDSVEGPYNEQFF.

The chain has TRBV14 and TRBJ1-3; D call uncertain. The CDR3 consists of 15 residues. Trimming removed 8 bases at V and 0 bases at J, with 14 bases between. From germline, CDR1 is SGHDN and CDR2 FVKESK. The CDR3 protein is CASYPSGSSGNTIYF. The CDR3, as DNA: TGTGCCAGCTACCCTTCAGGCAGCTCTGGAAACACCATATATTTT.

This clone was observed once. The chain couples TRBV28 to TRBJ1-2, with unresolved D. The germline V gene encodes CDR1 MDHEN and CDR2 SYDVKM. Trimming stripped 4 bases from V and 4 bases from J, with 7 bases between. The CDR3 loop spans 12 amino acids. CDR3 coding DNA: TGTGCCAGCAGTTCGGCAGGCTATGGCTACACCTTC. This translates into CASSSAGYGYTF.

The chain has TRBV5-1 and TRBJ1-2, with a tentative D call TRBD1 (5 bases). Per germline, CDR1 SGHRS and CDR2 YFSETQ. With 1 base removed from V and 8 bases from J, the gap between germline ends came to 21 bases. There are 16 residues in the CDR3. CDR3 nucleotide sequence: TGCGCCAGCAGCTTGAAATCGTCGGCAGGGCTGCTCGGCTACACCTTC. Its protein is CASSLKSSAGLLGYTF.

J is TRBJ1-1 and V is TRBV19; no reliable D call. This CDR3 has 13 amino acids. The ends were cut back, 3 bases at V and 1 base at J, with 6 bases in the middle. Germline values: CDR1 LNHDA, CDR2 SQIVND (reference sequence). CDR3 DNA: TGTGCCAGTAGTATCACAGCGAACACTGAAGCTTTCTTT. Translated, it gives CASSITANTEAFF.

This sequence joins TRBV7-2 and TRBJ2-7; 8 bases are a match to TRBD1. Trimming cost V 5 bases and J 5 bases; bases outside gene matches: 11. The CDR3 loop spans 15 amino acids. Germline-derived CDR1 and CDR2 are SGHTA and FQGNSA. Written as DNA, the CDR3 is TGTGCCAGCAGCACCCCAGGGGGCCTTTATCACGAGCAGTACTTC. This sequence encodes CASSTPGGLYHEQYF. The whole variable domain, filled in from reference TRBV7-2 and TRBJ2-7, reads GAGVSQSPSNKVTEKGKDVELRCDPISGHTALYWYRQSLGQGLEFLIYFQGNSAPDKSGLPSDRFSAERTGGSVSTLTIQRTQQEDSAVYLCASSTPGGLYHEQYFGPGTRLTVT.

This chain joins TRBV7-2 and TRBJ2-1, with D perhaps TRBD2 (6 bases). The germline CDR1 and CDR2 sequences are SGHTA and FQGNSA. Deletions cut 9 bases from V and 10 bases from J, with 19 bases between. The CDR3 contains 13 residues. CDR3 coding DNA: TGTGCCAGTAACGAGCGGGCCCGGGGGGAGCAGTTCTTC. It encodes CASNERARGEQFF.

J is TRBJ1-3 and V is TRBV19, with D uncertain. The V end was cut by 5 bases, the J end by 0 bases, with 11 bases between. CDR3 length: 15 amino acids. Germline CDR1 reads LNHDA; CDR2 reads SQIVND (reference sequence). The CDR3 DNA reads as TGTGCCAGTAGTCCCCTGTACAACTCTGGAAACACCATATATTTT. It yields the protein CASSPLYNSGNTIYF. Full variable domain (outside the CDR3, taken from reference TRBV19 and TRBJ1-3): DGGITQSPKYLFRKEGQNVTLSCEQNLNHDAMYWYRQDPGQGLRLIYYSQIVNDFQKGDIAEGYSVSREKKESFPLTVTSAQKNPTAFYLCASSPLYNSGNTIYFGEGSWLTVV.

This chain links TRBV11-1 with TRBJ1-1, with D tentatively TRBD1 (6 bases). The CDR3 totals 12 residues. The germline gives CDR1 SGHAT, CDR2 FQDESV (reference sequence). V lost 4 bases, J lost 5 bases, and 8 bases lay in between. CDR3 region: CASSSRGTEAFF. In DNA, the CDR3 is TGTGCCAGCAGCTCTAGGGGGACTGAAGCTTTCTTT. Drawing the rest from reference TRBV11-1 and TRBJ1-1, the complete variable domain is EAEVAQSPRYKITEKSQAVAFWCDPISGHATLYWYRQILGQGPELLVQFQDESVVDDSQLPKDRFSAERLKGVDSTLKIQPAELGDSAMYLCASSSRGTEAFFGQGTRLTVV.

The V call is TRBV2, the J call TRBJ2-7, with a tentative D call TRBD2 (6 bases). V was clipped by 8 bases and J by 7 bases, with 21 bases between them. The length of the CDR3 is 14 residues. Germline V gene data show CDR1 as SNHLY and CDR2 as FYNNEI. The CDR3 is CASGRLVSAGEQYF. The CDR3 DNA follows: TGTGCCAGCGGCCGACTAGTCTCGGCGGGTGAGCAGTACTTC. Drawing the rest from reference TRBV2 and TRBJ2-7, the complete variable domain is EPEVTQTPSHQVTQMGQEVILRCVPISNHLYFYWYRQILGQKVEFLVSFYNNEISEKSEIFDDQFSVERPDGSNFTLKIRSTKLEDSAMYFCASGRLVSAGEQYFGPGTRLTVT.

V and J are TRBV2 and TRBJ1-5; D perhaps matches TRBD1 (5 bases). The germline gives CDR1 SNHLY, CDR2 FYNNEI. The ends were cut back, 2 bases at V and 7 bases at J, with 12 bases in the middle. The CDR3 runs 14 residues. Here the CDR3 DNA reads TGTGCCAGCAGTGAACGGCAGGGCGGCCAGCCCCAGCATTTT. Its protein is CASSERQGGQPQHF.

The chain combines TRBV2 with TRBJ2-3; D may be TRBD2 (5 bases). This CDR3 region has 14 residues. V lost 7 bases and J lost 0, with 11 bases in between. Per germline, CDR1 SNHLY and CDR2 FYNNEI. The CDR3 protein is CASKAAESTDTQYF. In DNA, the CDR3 is TGTGCCAGCAAAGCGGCCGAGAGCACAGATACGCAGTATTTT.

V is TRBV7-8 and J is TRBJ1-1, with D perhaps matching TRBD1 (5 bases). CDR1 is SGHVS, CDR2 FQNEAQ, per germline. The ends were cut back, 1 base at V and 1 base at J, with 13 bases in the middle. The CDR3 is 16 residues long. CDR3 nucleotide sequence: TGTGCCAGCAGCTTAGATCCGGGACTGCCGAACACTGAAGCTTTCTTT. It codes for CASSLDPGLPNTEAFF.

This clone has just a few counts. The chain recombines TRBV2 with TRBJ2-7, with 8 bases lining up with TRBD2. Germline V CDR1 and CDR2: SNHLY, FYNNEI. The CDR3 consists of 16 residues. J gave up 4 bases and V 1 base, and 9 bases lay outside the gene matches. The CDR3 region has the DNA TGTGCCAGCAGTGAAGTTCTAGCGGGTAGTCGATACGAGCAGTACTTC. Its translation is CASSEVLAGSRYEQYF.

The chain combines TRBV5-6 with TRBJ2-1; TRBD2 aligns across 7 bases. Trimming at V came to 0 bases and at J to 3 bases, leaving 6 bases not matched to a gene. This CDR3 contains 16 residues. Germline V gene sequence: CDR1 SGHDT, CDR2 YYEEEE. CDR3 DNA: TGTGCCAGCAGCTTGGCCAAAGCGGGGATCTACAATGAGCAGTTCTTC. This gives the protein CASSLAKAGIYNEQFF. Full variable domain (outside the CDR3, taken from reference TRBV5-6 and TRBJ2-1): DAGVTQSPTHLIKTRGQQVTLRCSPKSGHDTVSWYQQALGQGPQFIFQYYEEEERQRGNFPDRFSGHQFPNYSSELNVNALLLGDSALYLCASSLAKAGIYNEQFFGPGTRLTVL.

This chain connects TRBV5-6 to TRBJ2-5, with 8 bases fitting TRBD2. The CDR3 runs 16 residues. With 4 bases clipped from V and 3 bases from J, the junction kept 11 bases outside the gene matches. Germline CDR1 is SGHDT and CDR2 is YYEEEE. The CDR3 nucleotides are TGTGCCAGCAGCCCGGAGCGGGAGCGGAGGAAAGAGACCCAGTACTTC. Protein product: CASSPERERRKETQYF.

The V and J genes are TRBV7-9 and TRBJ2-4, with 7 bases that match TRBD2. With 5 bases clipped from V and 5 bases from J, the junction kept 6 bases outside the gene matches. Germline CDR1 SEHNR, CDR2 FQNEAQ (reference sequence). The CDR3 totals 14 residues. The CDR3 loop reads CASSDSGLENIQYF. In DNA form, the CDR3 reads TGTGCCAGCAGCGATAGCGGGCTCGAAAACATTCAGTACTTC.

This clone occurred once. The V gene is TRBV29-1, the J gene TRBJ1-1; D not resolved. CDR1 SQVTM and CDR2 ANQGSEA come from the germline V gene. This CDR3 has 14 amino acids. Trimming pared 5 bases from V and 3 bases from J, leaving 16 bases between. The CDR3 reads CSVSVRISDTEAFF. The CDR3 nucleotides are TGCAGCGTTAGTGTCAGGATTTCCGACACTGAAGCTTTCTTT.

V and J are TRBV18 and TRBJ1-1; TRBD1 aligns across 7 bases. The CDR3 covers 14 residues. V lost 8 bases and J lost 4; bases outside the gene matches: 10. CDR1 and CDR2 (germline): KGHSH, LQKENI. The CDR3 coding sequence is TGTGCCAGCCGCGAGACAGGGCAGGCCACTGAAGCTTTCTTT. It is translated as CASRETGQATEAFF.

The rearrangement joins TRBV18 to TRBJ1-1, with 9 bases fitting TRBD1. The CDR3 is made up of 18 amino acids. J was trimmed by 3 bases and V by 3 bases; bases with no gene match: 14. Germline V gene sequence: CDR1 KGHSH, CDR2 LQKENI. CDR3 sequence (DNA): TGTGCCAGCTCACCCTCACGCGGGGGCCGGGACAGGGACACTGAAGCTTTCTTT. As protein: CASSPSRGGRDRDTEAFF.